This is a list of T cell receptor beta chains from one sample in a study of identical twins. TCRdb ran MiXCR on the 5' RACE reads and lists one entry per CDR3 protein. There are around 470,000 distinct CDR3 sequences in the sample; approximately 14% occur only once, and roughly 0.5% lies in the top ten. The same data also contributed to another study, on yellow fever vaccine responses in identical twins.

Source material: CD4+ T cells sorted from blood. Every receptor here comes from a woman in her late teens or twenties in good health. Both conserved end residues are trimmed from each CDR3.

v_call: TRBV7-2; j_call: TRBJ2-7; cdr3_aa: ASSLVRTGSHEQY
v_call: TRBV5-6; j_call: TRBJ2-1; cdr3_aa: ASSPWGLSYNEQF
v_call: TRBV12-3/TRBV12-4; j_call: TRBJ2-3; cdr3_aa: ASSLAPRADTQY
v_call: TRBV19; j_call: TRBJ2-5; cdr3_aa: ASKSGGQETQY
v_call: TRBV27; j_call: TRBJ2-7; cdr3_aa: ASRGQGYHEQY
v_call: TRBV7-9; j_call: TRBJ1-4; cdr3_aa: ASSLGQGHEKLF
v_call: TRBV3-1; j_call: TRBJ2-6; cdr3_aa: ASSQDLEVTGANVLT
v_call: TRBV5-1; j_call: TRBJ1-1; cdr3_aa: ASSLYERRLGTEAF
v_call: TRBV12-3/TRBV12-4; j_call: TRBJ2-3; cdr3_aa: ASSFSDRGTDTQY
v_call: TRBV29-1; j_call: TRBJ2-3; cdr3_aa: SVAPGDTQY
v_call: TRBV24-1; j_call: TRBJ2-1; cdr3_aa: ATRAGALEDEQF
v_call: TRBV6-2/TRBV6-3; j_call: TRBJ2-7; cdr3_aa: ATRLTSGSTYEQY
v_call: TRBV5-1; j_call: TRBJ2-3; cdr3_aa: ASSPSPLAGGPDTQY
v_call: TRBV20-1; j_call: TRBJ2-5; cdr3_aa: SALVGETQY
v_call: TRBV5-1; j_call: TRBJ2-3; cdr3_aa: ASSLAAIGAGTDTQY
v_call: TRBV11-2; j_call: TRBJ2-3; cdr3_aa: ASSQRWTDTQY
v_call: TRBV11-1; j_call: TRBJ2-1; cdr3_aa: ASSSLAGKGDEQF
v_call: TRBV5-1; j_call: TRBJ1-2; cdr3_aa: ASSLDDYGYT
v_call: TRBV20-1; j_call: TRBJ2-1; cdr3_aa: SLRLAGNNEQF
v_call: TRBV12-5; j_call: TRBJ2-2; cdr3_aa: ASGLGQNTGELF
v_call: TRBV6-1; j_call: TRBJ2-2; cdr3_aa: ASSHDGNTGELF
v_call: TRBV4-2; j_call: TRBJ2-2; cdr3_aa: ASSQVTRAGELF
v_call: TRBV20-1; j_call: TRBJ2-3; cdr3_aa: SARDWRRTDTQY
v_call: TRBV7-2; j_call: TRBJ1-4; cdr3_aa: ASRQGGNNEKLF
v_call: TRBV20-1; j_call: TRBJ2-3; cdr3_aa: SANFAGGGSTDTQY
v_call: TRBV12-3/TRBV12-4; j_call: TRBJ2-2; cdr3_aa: ASTPTGRDTGELF
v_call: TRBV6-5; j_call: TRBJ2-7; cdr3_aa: ASSYSLGYEQY
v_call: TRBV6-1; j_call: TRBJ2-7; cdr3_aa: ASSTTAGGTGTYEQY
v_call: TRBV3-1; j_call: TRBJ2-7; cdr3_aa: ASSQLRYEQY
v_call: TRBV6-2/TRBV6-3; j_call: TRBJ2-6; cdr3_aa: ASSYSVPGSGANVLT
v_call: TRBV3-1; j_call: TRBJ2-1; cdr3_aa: ASSPRGGSGGSKF
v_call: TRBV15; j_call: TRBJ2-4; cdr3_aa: ATSIPGTIAKNIQY
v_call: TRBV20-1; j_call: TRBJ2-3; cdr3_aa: SARAGSAGTDTQY
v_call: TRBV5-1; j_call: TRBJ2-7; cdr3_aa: ASSFQGGPSYEQY
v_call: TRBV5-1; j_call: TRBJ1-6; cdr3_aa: ASRNRDTNSPLH
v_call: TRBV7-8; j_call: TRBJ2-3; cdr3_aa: ASSPRLDTQY
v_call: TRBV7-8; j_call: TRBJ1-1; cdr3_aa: ASSVDSINTEAF
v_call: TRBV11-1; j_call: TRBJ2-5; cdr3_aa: ASAGSFQETQY
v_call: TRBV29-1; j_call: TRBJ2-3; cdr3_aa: SVRDRGGTDTQY
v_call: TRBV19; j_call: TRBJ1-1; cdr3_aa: ASIEDRGNTEAF
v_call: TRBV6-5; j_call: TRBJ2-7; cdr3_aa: ASSYVGGVPSYEQY
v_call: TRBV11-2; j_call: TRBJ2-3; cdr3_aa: ASKSQAGRPSTDTQY
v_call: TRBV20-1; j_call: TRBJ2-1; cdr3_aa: SAWTGWDNNEQF
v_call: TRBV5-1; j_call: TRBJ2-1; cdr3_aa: ASSLKGHSFYNEQF
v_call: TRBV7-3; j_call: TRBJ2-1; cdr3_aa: ASSLKGLAGGVFYEQF
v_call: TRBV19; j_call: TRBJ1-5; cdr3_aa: ASGGFDQPQH
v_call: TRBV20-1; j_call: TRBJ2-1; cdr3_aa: SARHLASGRVGEQF
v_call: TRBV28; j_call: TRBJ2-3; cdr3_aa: ASSSPGASTDTQY
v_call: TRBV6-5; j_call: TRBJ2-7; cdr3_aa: ASSLGLAGDGYEQY
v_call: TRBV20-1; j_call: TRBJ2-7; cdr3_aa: SATGGPYEQY
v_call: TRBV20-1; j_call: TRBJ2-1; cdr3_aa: SASNYGNEQF